The next 19 T cell receptor beta chains were all read from a single sample in a study of T cells in Graves' hyperthyroidism and ophthalmopathy. Regions amplified from RNA transcripts were the TCR beta CDR3 regions. The TCR CDR3 first-round RT-PCR relied on the HTBI primer set. TCRdb re-called the multiplex PCR reads with MiXCR, one entry per CDR3 protein. The sample holds about 600,000 distinct CDR3 sequences; roughly 15% are singletons and the top ten take less than 3.5%. Sequenced input: blood. Every receptor here comes from a woman aged 40-49 years with Graves' ophthalmopathy.

This clonotype was picked up many times. This chain joins TRBV4-1 and TRBJ2-3; D is perhaps TRBD2 (6 bases). Germline-derived CDR1 and CDR2 are MGHRA and YSYEKL. V lost 4 bases, J lost 4 bases, and 15 bases lay in between. CDR3 length: 15 amino acids. The CDR3 DNA is TGCGCCAGCAGCCCCGCGGGACTGTCTTCAGATACGCAGTATTTT. This translates into CASSPAGLSSDTQYF.

This chain joins TRBV2 and TRBJ1-1; D call uncertain. This CDR3 is 14 amino acids long. Per the germline V gene, CDR1 is SNHLY and CDR2 is FYNNEI. V was trimmed by 4 bases and J by 0 bases, leaving 9 bases between them. DNA of the CDR3: TGTGCCAGCAGTGGTAGCAGCTTGAACACTGAAGCTTTCTTT. As protein: CASSGSSLNTEAFF.

The chain carries TRBV18 and TRBJ2-5, with 10 bases identical to TRBD1. Germline trimming cut 1 base from V and 3 bases from J; bases unmatched to any gene: 8. CDR3 length equals 17 residues. Looked up from germline, CDR1 is KGHSH and CDR2 is LQKENI. This CDR3 is CASSPLAGTGEKETQYF. DNA of the CDR3: TGTGCCAGCTCACCACTCGCCGGGACAGGGGAAAAAGAGACCCAGTACTTC.

Points on this clonotype: No conserved phenylalanine or tryptophan ends this CDR3, so it is likely a read error. V gene TRBV12-3 or TRBV12-4 combines with J gene TRBJ2-1; D not resolved. The V gene lost 1 base and the J gene lost 8 bases, with 12 bases spanning the gap. The CDR3 extends over 14 amino acids. The CDR3 sequence is CASSLGSFVHEQFL. CDR3 in DNA: TGTGCCAGCAGTTTAGGATCGTTTGTCCATGAGCAGTTCCTC.

This clonotype was recorded at least ten times. This chain uses TRBV28 with TRBJ1-6, with D unresolved. Germline assignment: CDR1 MDHEN and CDR2 SYDVKM. Trimming left V 6 bases short and J 10 bases short, with 19 bases between. CDR3 length equals 15 residues. The CDR3 here is CASRPSSDSGSPLHF. In nucleotides, the CDR3 is TGTGCCAGCAGACCATCCTCGGACTCGGGGTCACCCCTCCACTTT.

This clonotype was found a few times. The V call is TRBV6-2 or TRBV6-3, the J call TRBJ1-1, with D possibly matching TRBD1 (5 bases). This CDR3 has 16 residues. The V gene lost 6 bases and the J gene lost 4 bases, with 21 bases spanning the gap. Germline CDR1 is MNHEY and CDR2 is SVGEGT. In DNA, the CDR3 is TGTGCCAGCAGCCGACCACAAACAGGTTCGGGCACTGAAGCTTTCTTT. This encodes CASSRPQTGSGTEAFF.

This clonotype was observed many times. This chain joins TRBV6-5 and TRBJ2-5, with TRBD2 identical over 11 bases. J was trimmed by 2 bases and V by 2 bases; bases with no gene match: 10. CDR3 length: 18 amino acids. Germline CDR1 is MNHEY and CDR2 is SVGAGI. The CDR3 DNA reads TGTGCCAGCAGTTACGGGGCCGGGACTAGCGGAGCACAAGAGACCCAGTACTTC. Protein product: CASSYGAGTSGAQETQYF.

This clonotype was found many times. For the CDR3, the DNA is TGTGCCAGCAGTTTATGGGGGAAGAAGAACGAGCAGTACTTC. Protein sequence: CASSLWGKKNEQYF. The chain has TRBV28 and TRBJ2-7; unclear D gene. Germline CDR1 is MDHEN and CDR2 is SYDVKM. The CDR3 sequence is 14 residues long. The V and J ends lost 0 bases and 5 bases respectively, with 11 bases between them.

This clonotype was counted between two and nine times. The V gene is TRBV12-3 or TRBV12-4, the J gene TRBJ2-1; 9 positions match TRBD2. This CDR3 has 16 amino acids. V shed 3 bases, J shed 7 bases, and the junction held 10 bases outside the gene matches. CDR3 sequence: CASSFGLRGGRNEQFF. The CDR3 DNA is TGTGCCAGCAGTTTTGGTTTGCGGGGGGGCCGAAATGAGCAGTTCTTC.

Regarding this clonotype: A much larger clone lies one base from this, so it may be a read error. The chain couples TRBV28 to TRBJ1-5, with D maybe TRBD1 (6 bases). Trimming took off 6 bases at V and 2 bases at J, with 14 bases between the two ends. Looked up from germline, CDR1 is MDHEN and CDR2 is SYDVKM. The CDR3 consists of 15 residues. In DNA form, the CDR3 reads TGTGCCAGCAGAGCCCAGGGGCCAGGCAATCAGCCCCAGCATTTT. Encoded protein: CASRAQGPGNQPQHF.

This clonotype was found many times. CDR3 sequence reads: CASSQNRGLEQYF. The CDR3 coding sequence is TGTGCCAGCAGCCAAAATCGGGGACTCGAGCAGTACTTC. The gene calls are TRBV3-1 and TRBJ2-7; weak D call: TRBD2 (6 bases). In germline, CDR1 is LGHDT, CDR2 YNNKEL (reference sequence). The ends were cut back, 2 bases at V and 6 bases at J, with 11 bases in the middle. This CDR3 contains 13 residues.

This clonotype was recorded once. A much bigger clone sits one base away, suggesting this may be a read error. The chain is built from TRBV11-2 and TRBJ1-6; the D is unclear. There are 13 residues in the CDR3. Germline V gives CDR1 SGHAT, CDR2 FQNNGV. Written as DNA, the CDR3 is TGTGTCAGCGCATCCGGGGATAATTCACCCCTCCACTTT. Residues: CVSASGDNSPLHF.

This clonotype was seen ten or more times. The chain recombines TRBV20-1 with TRBJ2-1; the match to TRBD2 covers 8 bases. The CDR3 totals 16 residues. The V gene end was trimmed by 0 bases and the J gene end by 0 bases; junction bases not matched to a gene: 4. Per germline, CDR1 DFQATT and CDR2 SNEGSKA (reference sequence). CDR3 loop: CSARDASGSSYNEQFF. As DNA, the CDR3 is TGCAGTGCTAGAGATGCCAGCGGGAGCTCCTACAATGAGCAGTTCTTC.

This clonotype was seen many times. The chain combines TRBV5-8 with TRBJ2-2; TRBD2 is a possible D gene (7 bases). Trimming took off 4 bases at V and 0 bases at J, with 13 bases between the two ends. Per the germline V gene, CDR1 is SGHTS and CDR2 is YDEGEE. CDR3 length: 16 amino acids. The CDR3 DNA sequence: TGTGCCAGCAGCCGGGGGGCAGGGACGAACACCGGGGAGCTGTTTTTT. This translates into CASSRGAGTNTGELFF.

The table lists this clonotype with many counts. The genes are TRBV7-8 and TRBJ2-7, with D maybe TRBD1 (7 bases). Germline CDR1 and CDR2: SGHVS and FQNEAQ. V shed 2 bases and J shed 3 bases, with 11 bases lying between them. There are 14 residues in the CDR3. CDR3 nucleotides: TGTGCCAGCAGCTTACAGGGGGGCTACTACGAGCAGTACTTC. This codes for CASSLQGGYYEQYF.

This clonotype turned up a few times. The V call is TRBV28, the J call TRBJ1-1; D is ambiguous. This CDR3 spans 13 amino acids. Per the germline V gene, CDR1 is MDHEN and CDR2 is SYDVKM. Between the trimmed V and J ends, which lost 5 bases and 0 bases, there was a span of 7 bases. This chain's CDR3 is CASSADVNTEAFF. The CDR3, as DNA: TGTGCCAGCAGTGCAGATGTGAACACTGAAGCTTTCTTT.

This clonotype was seen more than once but under ten times. V is TRBV15 and J is TRBJ1-6; 7 bases fit TRBD1. The germline V gene has CDR1 LNHNV and CDR2 YYDKDF (reference sequence). Germline trimming cut 2 bases from V and 5 bases from J; bases unmatched to any gene: 3. This CDR3 has 15 amino acids. The CDR3 DNA is TGTGCCACCAGCAGAACGGGACAGAATAATTCACCCCTCCACTTT. It specifies CATSRTGQNNSPLHF.

This clonotype was detected many times. Here the CDR3 DNA reads TGTGCCAGCAGTGATTCACAGGGGGCGAGCCCCCAGCATTTT. Translated, it gives CASSDSQGASPQHF. The genes are TRBV6-1 and TRBJ1-5; 9 nucleotides align to TRBD1. This CDR3 is built from 14 residues. Germline CDR1 and CDR2: MNHNS and SASEGT. V lost 3 bases and J lost 10; bases outside the gene matches: 7.

This clonotype was found many times. The CDR3 DNA is TGTGCCAGCAGTTACCCCGCGTGGGGCAGGGAGAAGGGAAACATTCAGTACTTC. Its translation is CASSYPAWGREKGNIQYF. V usage is TRBV6-2 or TRBV6-3 and J usage is TRBJ2-4; either TRBD1 or TRBD2 may supply D (5 bases each). Trimming pared 2 bases from V and 6 bases from J, leaving 23 bases between. The germline gives CDR1 MNHEY, CDR2 SVGEGT. This CDR3 contains 18 residues.